This TCR beta chain was obtained from a study of CD8 T cells in Susac syndrome. Random-hexamer reverse transcription was applied to about 0.45 to 1 ug RNA. The CDR3 of TCR beta was amplified by immunoSEQ multiplex PCR across 54 Vbeta and 13 Jbeta. TCRdb independently ran MiXCR on the immunoSEQ multiplex PCR reads; one entry per CDR3 protein. Among some 130,000 distinct CDR3 sequences, 85% to 95% were seen once, and the ten largest hold more than 0.15%. The length of the CDR3 is 14 residues. The germline CDR1 and CDR2 sequences are LGHDT and YNNKEL (reference sequence). Trimming stripped 4 bases from V and 8 bases from J, with 15 bases between.

The TCR was taken from a human donor with Susac syndrome. The sequencing input was CD8+ T cells from PBMCs. The V and J genes are TRBV3-1 and TRBJ2-1; unclear D gene. DNA for the CDR3: TGTGCCAGCAGCCTTCCTCCTCCTCTCCATGAGCAGTTCTTC. Translation: CASSLPPPLHEQFF.